This T cell receptor (beta chain) was documented in a study of T cells expressing NK-cell markers. Study background: Sequenced donors, eight in total, included seven who were HCMV-seropositive and one who was seronegative. Study outcomes and limitations: Four donors showed these clonotypes also leading the CD3+CD56-NKG2C+ fraction.

Concerning this clonotype itself: Its antigen is unidentified.

UMIs were included in TCR beta cDNA generated by 5'RACE template switching. After re-calling the 5' RACE reads, TCRdb lists one entry per CDR3 protein, DNA absent. The ten most abundant clones cover 3% to 4.5% of a sample with around 550,000 distinct CDR3 sequences. The CDR3 runs to 21 residues. CDR1 SGHAT and CDR2 FQDESV come from the germline V gene (reference sequence). The V and J genes are TRBV11-1 and TRBJ1-2; the TRBD1 assignment by TCRdb is unverifiable without DNA. Sequencing was done on a sample of blood T cells: a sorted CD56 or NKG2C T cell subset, CD4+ or CD8+ T cells, or bulk PBMC T cells (not recorded which). This receptor was taken from a man aged 18 to 30 in good health. This CDR3 reads CASSLMKAAKDRQQLNYGYTF.